These 7 T cell receptor beta chains originate from one sample sequenced in a study of T cells after yellow fever vaccination. TCRdb analysed the 5' RACE reads with MiXCR anew, one entry per CDR3 protein. The profile shows over 110,000 distinct CDR3 sequences, around 7.7% of them singletons. This specimen was CD4+ T cells sorted from PBMCs, taken 5 days after the yellow fever booster vaccination. Receptor source: a man aged 25-40 years who received the YFV17D yellow fever vaccine.

CDR3 DNA: TGTGCCTGGAGTCCTCCGGGACTAGCGGTTGGGGCGGGTTACGAGCAGTACTTC. Its protein product is CAWSPPGLAVGAGYEQYF. The V call is TRBV30, the J call TRBJ2-7; 11 bases are shared with TRBD2. V lost 2 bases, J lost 4 bases, and 16 bases stayed unmatched. The CDR3 extends over 18 amino acids. Germline V lookup: CDR1 GTSNPN, CDR2 SVGIG (reference sequence).

This clonotype appeared many times. This chain connects TRBV24-1 to TRBJ2-5; D is uncertain. This CDR3 spans 11 amino acids. The germline V gene encodes CDR1 KGHDR and CDR2 SFDVKD. Trimming took off 7 bases at V and 0 bases at J, with 2 bases between the two ends. CDR3 sequence (DNA): TGTGCCACCAGACACCAAGAGACCCAGTACTTC. Protein: CATRHQETQYF.

The chain carries TRBV7-9 and TRBJ2-5, with D possibly TRBD1 on 5 matching bases. V lost 3 bases to trimming and J lost 2 bases, with 10 bases between them. The CDR3 spans 14 residues. Per germline, CDR1 SEHNR and CDR2 FQNEAQ (reference sequence). The CDR3 loop reads CASSFTGPQETQYF. Here the CDR3 DNA reads TGTGCCAGCAGCTTTACAGGACCACAAGAGACCCAGTACTTC.

This rearrangement joins TRBV24-1 to TRBJ2-2, with no clear D. The germline CDR1 and CDR2 sequences are KGHDR and SFDVKD. V was cut by 3 bases and J by 2 bases, with 3 bases left in between. The CDR3 totals 13 residues. This CDR3 is CATSDPNTGELFF. As DNA, the CDR3 is TGTGCCACCAGTGATCCCAACACCGGGGAGCTGTTTTTT.

This clonotype occurred once. A much bigger clone sits one base away, suggesting this may be a read error. Because the CDR3 is missing its conserved closing phenylalanine or tryptophan, this is likely a read error. The chain has TRBV20-1 and TRBJ2-3; a weak D match, TRBD2 (6 bases). Trimming took off 5 bases at V and 4 bases at J, with 19 bases between the two ends. CDR1 is DFQATT and CDR2 is SNEGSKA in the germline V gene (reference sequence). The CDR3 spans 15 residues. The CDR3 is CSAVGGAGSSDTQYY. DNA for the CDR3: TGCAGTGCTGTCGGCGGGGCAGGCTCTTCAGATACGCAGTATTAT.

This clonotype was seen ten or more times. The V and J genes are TRBV6-1 and TRBJ1-2, with 8 bases aligning to TRBD1. Unmatched junction bases numbered 8, after V lost 4 bases and J lost 7 bases. This CDR3 is built from 14 residues. Germline V gene data show CDR1 as MNHNS and CDR2 as SASEGT. The CDR3 is CASSAQGAWGGYTF. CDR3 sequence (DNA): TGTGCCAGCAGTGCCCAGGGGGCTTGGGGTGGCTACACCTTC.

This clonotype was detected many times. This chain uses TRBV5-1 with TRBJ2-1; D uncertain. The ends were cut back, 4 bases at V and 9 bases at J, with 11 bases in the middle. CDR3 size: 12 residues. Germline V gene lookup returns CDR1 SGHRS and CDR2 YFSETQ. The chain's CDR3 is CASSLDWGEQFF. The CDR3 DNA follows: TGCGCCAGCAGCCTGGATTGGGGTGAGCAGTTCTTC.